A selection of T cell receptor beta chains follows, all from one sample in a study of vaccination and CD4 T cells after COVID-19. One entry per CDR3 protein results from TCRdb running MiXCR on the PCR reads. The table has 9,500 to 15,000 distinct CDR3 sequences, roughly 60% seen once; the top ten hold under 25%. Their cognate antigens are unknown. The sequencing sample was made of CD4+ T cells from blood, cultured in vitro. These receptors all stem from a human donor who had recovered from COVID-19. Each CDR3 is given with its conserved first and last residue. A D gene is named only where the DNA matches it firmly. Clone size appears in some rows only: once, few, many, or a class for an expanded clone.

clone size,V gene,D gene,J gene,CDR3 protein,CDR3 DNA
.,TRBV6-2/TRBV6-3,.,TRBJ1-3,CASSYVGGGGNTIYF,TGTGCCAGCAGTTACGTCGGCGGAGGGGGAAACACCATATATTTT
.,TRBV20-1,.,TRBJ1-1,CSASEAQWNTEAFF,TGCAGTGCTAGTGAGGCTCAGTGGAACACTGAAGCTTTCTTT
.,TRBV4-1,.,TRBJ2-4,CASSQVARKPGAKNIQYF,TGCGCCAGCAGCCAAGTTGCTCGTAAACCTGGGGCCAAAAACATTCAGTACTTC
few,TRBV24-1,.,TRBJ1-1,CATSGLTGKGNTEAFF,TGTGCCACCAGTGGCTTGACAGGTAAGGGGAACACTGAAGCTTTCTTT
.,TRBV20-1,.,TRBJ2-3,CSARRLTDTQYF,TGCAGTGCTAGACGTCTCACAGATACGCAGTATTTT
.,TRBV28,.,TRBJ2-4,CASSRDGSLAKNIQYF,TGTGCCAGCAGTCGGGACGGCTCTCTAGCCAAAAACATTCAGTACTTC
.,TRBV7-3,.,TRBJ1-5,CASRLRGGIAGNQPQHF,TGTGCCAGCAGGCTCCGGGGGGGTATAGCTGGCAATCAGCCCCAGCATTTT
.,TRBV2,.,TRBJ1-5,CASSAMFASNQPQHF,TGTGCCAGCAGCGCAATGTTCGCTAGCAATCAGCCCCAGCATTTT
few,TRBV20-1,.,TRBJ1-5,CSARDKGVYSNQPQHF,TGCAGTGCTAGAGACAAGGGAGTATATAGCAATCAGCCCCAGCATTTT
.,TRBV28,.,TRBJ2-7,CASSSRGRPPYEQYF,TGTGCCAGCAGTTCGCGGGGTCGGCCCCCCTACGAGCAGTACTTC
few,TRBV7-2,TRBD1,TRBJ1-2,CASSPGQALGYTF,TGTGCCAGCAGCCCGGGACAGGCACTTGGCTACACCTTC
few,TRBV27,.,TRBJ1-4,CASSTHGAGNEKLFF,TGTGCCAGCAGTACCCACGGGGCAGGGAATGAAAAACTGTTTTTT
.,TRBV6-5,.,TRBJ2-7,CASSLSIVNYEQYF,TGTGCCAGCAGTTTATCAATTGTCAACTACGAGCAGTACTTC
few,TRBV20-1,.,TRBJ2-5,CSASRDTKETQYF,TGCAGTGCTAGTCGGGACACTAAAGAGACCCAGTACTTC
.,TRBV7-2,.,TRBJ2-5,CASSLVTRGHATQYF,TGTGCCAGCAGCTTAGTAACCAGGGGCCATGCGACCCAGTACTTC
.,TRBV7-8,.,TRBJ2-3,CASSLRGDTSPDTQYF,TGTGCCAGCAGCTTAAGGGGGGACACGAGTCCAGATACGCAGTATTTT